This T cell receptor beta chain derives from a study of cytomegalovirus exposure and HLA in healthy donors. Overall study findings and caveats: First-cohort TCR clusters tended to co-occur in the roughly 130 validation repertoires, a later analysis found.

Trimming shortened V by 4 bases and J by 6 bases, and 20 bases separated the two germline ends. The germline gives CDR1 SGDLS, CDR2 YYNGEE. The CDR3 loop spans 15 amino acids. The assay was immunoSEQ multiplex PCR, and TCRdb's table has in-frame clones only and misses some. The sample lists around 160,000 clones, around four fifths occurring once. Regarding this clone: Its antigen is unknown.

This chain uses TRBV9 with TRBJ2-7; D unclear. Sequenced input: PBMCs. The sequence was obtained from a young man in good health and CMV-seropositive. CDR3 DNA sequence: TGTGCCAGCAGCCCGAGCGATGGCTGGGTTCTCGAGCAGTACTTC. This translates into CASSPSDGWVLEQYF. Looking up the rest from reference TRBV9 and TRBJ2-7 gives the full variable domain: DSGVTQTPKHLITATGQRVTLRCSPRSGDLSVYWYQQSLDQGLQFLIQYYNGEERAKGNILERFSAQQFPDLHSELNLSSLELGDSALYFCASSPSDGWVLEQYFGPGTRLTVT.